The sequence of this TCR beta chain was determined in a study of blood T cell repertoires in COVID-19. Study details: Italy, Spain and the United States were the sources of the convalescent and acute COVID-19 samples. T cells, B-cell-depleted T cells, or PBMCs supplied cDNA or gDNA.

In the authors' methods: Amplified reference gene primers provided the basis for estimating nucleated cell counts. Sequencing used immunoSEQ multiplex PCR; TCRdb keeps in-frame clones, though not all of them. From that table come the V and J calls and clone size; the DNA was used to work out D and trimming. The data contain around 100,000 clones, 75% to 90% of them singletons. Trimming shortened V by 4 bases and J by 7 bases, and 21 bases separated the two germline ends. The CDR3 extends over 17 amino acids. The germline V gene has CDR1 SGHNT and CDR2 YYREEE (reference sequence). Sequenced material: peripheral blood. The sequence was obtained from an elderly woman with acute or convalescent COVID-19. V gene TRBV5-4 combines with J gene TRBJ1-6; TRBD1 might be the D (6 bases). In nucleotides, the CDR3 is TGTGCCAGCAGCCGAGGGTTACAGGGTGGTGGGAATTCACCCCTCCACTTT. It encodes CASSRGLQGGGNSPLHF.